This T cell receptor beta chain was documented in a study of cytomegalovirus exposure and HLA in healthy donors. As for this clone: Its target is not known.

Findings and limits, study-wide: The authors listed approximately 150 TCR beta chains as cytomegalovirus-associated. A missense DCLRE1C variant was associated with V- and J-gene trimming of TCR beta chains in a later analysis, and an independent cohort replicated the association.

The PCR had 60 Vbeta and 13 Jbeta primers. The protocol was immunoSEQ multiplex PCR, while the TCRdb copy is restricted to in-frame clones and leaves out a portion. The table lists under 120,000 clones, 70% to 80% of them singletons. Trimming pared 4 bases from V and 0 bases from J, leaving 21 bases between. From germline, CDR1 is SGHRS and CDR2 YFSETQ. There are 18 residues in the CDR3. The rearrangement links TRBV5-1 to TRBJ2-3; perhaps TRBD2 as D (6 bases). This clonotype was sampled from a female donor in good health and CMV-seropositive. Sequencing was done on a sample of PBMCs. The CDR3 sequence is CASSPGVSGKRSTDTQYF. The DNA for the CDR3 is TGCGCCAGCAGCCCCGGTGTTAGCGGAAAGAGAAGCACAGATACGCAGTATTTT.